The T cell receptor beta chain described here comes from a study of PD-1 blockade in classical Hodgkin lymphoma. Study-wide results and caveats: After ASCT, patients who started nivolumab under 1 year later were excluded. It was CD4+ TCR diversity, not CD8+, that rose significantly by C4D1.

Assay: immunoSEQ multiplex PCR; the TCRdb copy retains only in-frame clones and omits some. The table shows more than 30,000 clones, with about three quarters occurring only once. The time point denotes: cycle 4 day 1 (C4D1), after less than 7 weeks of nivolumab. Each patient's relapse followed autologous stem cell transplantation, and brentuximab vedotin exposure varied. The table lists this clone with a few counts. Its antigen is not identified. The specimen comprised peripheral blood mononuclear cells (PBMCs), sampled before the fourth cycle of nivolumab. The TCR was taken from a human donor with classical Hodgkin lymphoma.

CDR3 sequence (DNA): TGTGCCAGCAGCCCTCGGACTAGCGGGTTTCCCGGGGAGCTGTTTTTT. Amino acids: CASSPRTSGFPGELFF. The chain uses TRBV7-2 and TRBJ2-2; TRBD2 matches at 11 bases. Germline trimming cut 5 bases from V and 6 bases from J; bases unmatched to any gene: 8. The CDR3 covers 16 residues. The germline CDR1 and CDR2 sequences are SGHTA and FQGNSA. Filled out from reference TRBV7-2 and TRBJ2-2, the complete variable domain reads GAGVSQSPSNKVTEKGKDVELRCDPISGHTALYWYRQSLGQGLEFLIYFQGNSAPDKSGLPSDRFSAERTGGSVSTLTIQRTQQEDSAVYLCASSPRTSGFPGELFFGEGSRLTVL.